This is a list of T cell receptor beta chains from one sample in a study of T cell responses to AZD1222 COVID-19 vaccine. Sequencing used immunoSEQ multiplex PCR; TCRdb keeps in-frame clones, though not all of them. The sample has approximately 150,000 clones; under 95% are singletons. Specimen: peripheral blood, collected on day 0 of MenACWY control vaccination. These receptors were collected from an adult in good health. CDR3s include the opening cysteine and the closing phenylalanine or tryptophan. D genes are given only for firm matches. Rows may omit the clone size; those that give it use once, few, many or a size class.

size	V	D	J	DNA	CDR3
few	TRBV10-1	-	TRBJ1-2	TGCGCCAGCAGTGAGTCACCAGGGCTGGGCTACACCTTC	CASSESPGLGYTF
-	TRBV11-3	TRBD2	TRBJ2-1	TGTGCCAGCAGCCCCTCTTTTAAGCGGGGGAACAATGAGCAGTTCTTC	CASSPSFKRGNNEQFF
-	TRBV5-1	-	TRBJ1-3	TGCGCCAGCAGCTTGGTGTCGGGTGACAGTTTAACTGGAAACACCATATATTTT	CASSLVSGDSLTGNTIYF
-	TRBV6-6	TRBD1	TRBJ1-2	TGTGCCAGCAGTCCCGGGACAGGGGGCTACGAGACCTATGGCTACACCTTC	CASSPGTGGYETYGYTF
once	TRBV7-8	TRBD1	TRBJ1-6	TGTGCCAGCAGCTTAGTAGGGGGCGTTCTCCACTTT	CASSLVGGVLHF
-	TRBV30	-	TRBJ2-2	TGTGCCTGGGGAGCCGGGACGGCTACCGGGGAGCTGTTTTTT	CAWGAGTATGELFF
-	TRBV29-1	-	TRBJ1-4	TGCAGCGCCGAGGGGTTAACTAATGAAAAACTGTTTTTT	CSAEGLTNEKLFF
few	TRBV7-2	TRBD2	TRBJ2-3	TGTGCCAGCAGCTTACGAGTTGTGGAGCGGGGGGGCCCAGATACGCAGTATTTT	CASSLRVVERGGPDTQYF
-	TRBV7-2	-	TRBJ1-1	TGTGCCAGCAGCCCCCTCGTGGTCAGGGCCACTGAAGCTTTCTTT	CASSPLVVRATEAFF
-	TRBV10-3	-	TRBJ1-5	TGTGCCATCTCGGCGGGGGCCAGCAATCAGCCCCAGCATTTT	CAISAGASNQPQHF
-	TRBV9	-	TRBJ1-5	TGTGCCAGCAGCCAAGGACAGAGCAATCAGCCCCAGCATTTT	CASSQGQSNQPQHF
-	TRBV5-6	-	TRBJ1-2	TGTGCCAGCAGCTTCAGGTGGCAGGGTAACGGCTACACCTTC	CASSFRWQGNGYTF
-	TRBV21-1	-	TRBJ1-5	TGTGCCAGCGATGTAAGCTTGCGGGGTTTGCGACCCCAGCATTTT	CASDVSLRGLRPQHF
-	TRBV14	TRBD1	TRBJ1-6	TGTGCCAGCAGCTTCAGGACAGGGCCCACCAATTCACCCCTCCACTTT	CASSFRTGPTNSPLHF
-	TRBV9	TRBD2	TRBJ2-1	TGTGCCAGCAGCGTAGGCCTAGCGGGAGTCTATAATGAGCAGTTCTTC	CASSVGLAGVYNEQFF
-	TRBV7-2	-	TRBJ1-1	TGTGCCAGCAGCTTGAGGCTGGGCGGCCGCGGCACTGAAGCTTTCTTT	CASSLRLGGRGTEAFF